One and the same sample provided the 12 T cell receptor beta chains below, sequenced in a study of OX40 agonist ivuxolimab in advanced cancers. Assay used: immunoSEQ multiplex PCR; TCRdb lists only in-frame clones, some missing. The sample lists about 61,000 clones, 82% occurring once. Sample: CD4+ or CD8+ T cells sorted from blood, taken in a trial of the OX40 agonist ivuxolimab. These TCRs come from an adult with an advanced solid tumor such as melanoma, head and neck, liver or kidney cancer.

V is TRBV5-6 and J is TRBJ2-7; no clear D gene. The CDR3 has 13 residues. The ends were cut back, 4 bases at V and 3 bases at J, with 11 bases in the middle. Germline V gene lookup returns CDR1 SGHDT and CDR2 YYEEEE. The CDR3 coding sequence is TGTGCCAGCAGCCCGACGGTTAACTACGAGCAGTACTTC. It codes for CASSPTVNYEQYF.

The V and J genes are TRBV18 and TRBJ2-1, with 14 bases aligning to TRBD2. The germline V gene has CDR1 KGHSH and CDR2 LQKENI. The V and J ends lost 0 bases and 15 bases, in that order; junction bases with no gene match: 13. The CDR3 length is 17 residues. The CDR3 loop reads CASSPPYRLAGGVSAFF. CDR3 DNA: TGTGCCAGCTCACCACCTTATCGACTAGCGGGAGGGGTCTCGGCGTTCTTC.

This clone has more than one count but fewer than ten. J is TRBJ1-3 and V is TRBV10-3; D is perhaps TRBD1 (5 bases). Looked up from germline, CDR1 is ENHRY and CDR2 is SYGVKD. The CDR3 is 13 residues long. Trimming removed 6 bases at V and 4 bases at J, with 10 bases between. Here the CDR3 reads CAIRGTEGNTIYF. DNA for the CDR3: TGTGCCATCAGGGGGACGGAAGGAAACACCATATATTTT.

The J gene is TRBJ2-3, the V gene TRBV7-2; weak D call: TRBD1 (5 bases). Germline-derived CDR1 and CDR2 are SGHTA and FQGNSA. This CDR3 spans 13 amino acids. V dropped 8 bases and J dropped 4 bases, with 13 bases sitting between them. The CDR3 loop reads CASGATLADTQYF. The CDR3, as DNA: TGTGCCAGCGGGGCTACCTTAGCAGATACGCAGTATTTT. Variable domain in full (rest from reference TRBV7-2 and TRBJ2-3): GAGVSQSPSNKVTEKGKDVELRCDPISGHTALYWYRQSLGQGLEFLIYFQGNSAPDKSGLPSDRFSAERTGGSVSTLTIQRTQQEDSAVYLCASGATLADTQYFGPGTRLTVL.

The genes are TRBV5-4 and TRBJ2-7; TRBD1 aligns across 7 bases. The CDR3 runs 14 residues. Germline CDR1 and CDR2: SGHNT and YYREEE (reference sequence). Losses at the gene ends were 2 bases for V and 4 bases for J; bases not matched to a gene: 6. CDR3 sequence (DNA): TGTGCCAGCAGCTTCCGAGGGGGCGGGTACGAGCAGTACTTC. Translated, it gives CASSFRGGGYEQYF.

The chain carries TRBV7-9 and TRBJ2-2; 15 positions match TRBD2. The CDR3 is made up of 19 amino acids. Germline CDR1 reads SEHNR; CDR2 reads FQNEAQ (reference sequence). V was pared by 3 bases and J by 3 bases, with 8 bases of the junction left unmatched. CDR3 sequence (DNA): TGTGCCAGCAGCTTGACACGGACTAGCGGGAGGGCCCACACCGGGGAGCTGTTTTTT. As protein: CASSLTRTSGRAHTGELFF.

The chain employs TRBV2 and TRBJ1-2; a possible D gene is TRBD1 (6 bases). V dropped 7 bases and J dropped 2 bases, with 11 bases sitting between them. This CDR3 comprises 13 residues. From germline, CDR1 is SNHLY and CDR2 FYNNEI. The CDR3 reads CASTTGRNYGYTF. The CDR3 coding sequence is TGTGCCAGCACCACAGGGAGAAACTATGGCTACACCTTC.

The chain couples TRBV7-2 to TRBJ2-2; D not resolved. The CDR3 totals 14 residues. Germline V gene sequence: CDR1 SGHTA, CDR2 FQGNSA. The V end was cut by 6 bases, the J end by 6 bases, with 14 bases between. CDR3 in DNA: TGTGCCAGCAGTCGAGATTACCGCGCCGGGGAGCTGTTTTTT. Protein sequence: CASSRDYRAGELFF.

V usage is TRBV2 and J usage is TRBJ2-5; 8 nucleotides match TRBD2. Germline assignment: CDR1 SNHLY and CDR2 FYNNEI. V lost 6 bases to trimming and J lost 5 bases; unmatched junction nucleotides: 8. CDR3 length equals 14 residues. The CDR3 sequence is CASRGDTGGETQYF. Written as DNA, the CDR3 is TGTGCCAGCAGGGGAGACACGGGGGGGGAGACCCAGTACTTC.

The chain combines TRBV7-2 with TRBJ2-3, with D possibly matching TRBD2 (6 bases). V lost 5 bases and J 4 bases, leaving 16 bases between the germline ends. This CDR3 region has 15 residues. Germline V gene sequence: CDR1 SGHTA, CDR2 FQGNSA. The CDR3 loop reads CASSPAFPGADTQYF. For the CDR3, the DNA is TGTGCCAGCAGCCCAGCTTTTCCGGGAGCAGATACGCAGTATTTT.

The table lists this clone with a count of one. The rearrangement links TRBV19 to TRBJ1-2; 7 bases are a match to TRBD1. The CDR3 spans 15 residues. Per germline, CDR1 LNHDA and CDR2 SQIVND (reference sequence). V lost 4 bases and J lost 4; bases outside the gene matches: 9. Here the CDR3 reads CASSNPGTDVYGYTF. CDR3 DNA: TGTGCCAGTAGTAACCCCGGGACAGACGTCTATGGCTACACCTTC.

CDR3 in amino acids: CASSPIRRRNTDTQYF. The CDR3 DNA follows: TGTGCCAGCAGCCCCATAAGGCGACGGAACACAGATACGCAGTATTTT. The V gene is TRBV7-9, the J gene TRBJ2-3; no definite D call. This CDR3 has 16 amino acids. V was pared by 5 bases and J by 2 bases, with 17 bases between. Germline assignment: CDR1 SEHNR and CDR2 FQNEAQ (reference sequence).